A single sample is the source of the 27 T cell receptor beta chains below, sequenced in a study of identical twins. TCRdb re-analysed the 5' RACE reads in MiXCR, keeping a single row per CDR3 protein. The sample lists hundreds of thousands of distinct CDR3 sequences; about 12% were seen once. The same specimen was also included in a second study, on yellow fever vaccine responses in identical twins.

The sample comprised PBMCs. Receptors originate from a woman between 18 and 30 years old in good health.

This clonotype was found a few times. The V call is TRBV5-1, the J call TRBJ2-5; the match to TRBD2 covers 11 bases. The CDR3 extends over 15 amino acids. Trimming removed 7 bases from V and 5 bases from J; junction bases left unmatched: 10. Germline lookup yields CDR1 SGHRS and CDR2 YFSETQ. The DNA for the CDR3 is TGCGCCAGCGTCCTAGCGGGGGGTTCGTCTGAGACCCAGTACTTC. Translated, it gives CASVLAGGSSETQYF.

This clonotype was recorded only once. The chain employs TRBV6-4 and TRBJ1-2, with D possibly matching TRBD1 (5 bases). CDR1 is MRHNA, CDR2 SNTAGT, per germline. CDR3 size: 14 residues. V gave up 8 bases and J gave up 6 bases, with 19 bases separating them. CDR3: CASPLSQGFDGYTF. CDR3 DNA sequence: TGTGCCAGCCCCCTGAGTCAGGGCTTCGATGGCTACACCTTC.

This clonotype has ten or more counts. The rearrangement uses TRBV12-3 or TRBV12-4 and TRBJ1-2, with 7 bases identical to TRBD1. V shed 7 bases, J shed 3 bases, and the junction held 8 bases outside the gene matches. This CDR3 comprises 14 residues. The CDR3: CASTAGTVYYGYTF. The CDR3 DNA reads as TGTGCCAGCACCGCCGGGACAGTATACTATGGCTACACCTTC.

This clonotype was seen more than once but under ten times. The chain combines TRBV14 with TRBJ2-3, with D possibly TRBD1 on 6 matching bases. This CDR3 has 14 residues. Germline V CDR1 and CDR2: SGHDN, FVKESK. Trimming shortened V by 3 bases and J by 6 bases, and 13 bases separated the two germline ends. The DNA for the CDR3 is TGTGCCAGCAGCCAGGTCACAGGGTCCGATACGCAGTATTTT. This sequence encodes CASSQVTGSDTQYF.

This sequence joins TRBV23-1 and TRBJ2-7; D unclear. TRBV23-1 carries the ORF label, with uncertain function. The CDR3 is 15 amino acids. Trimming pared 3 bases from V and 6 bases from J, leaving 18 bases between. CDR3 sequence: CASSHPDRTYVEQYF. The CDR3 DNA sequence: TGCGCCAGCAGTCATCCAGACCGGACCTACGTCGAGCAGTACTTC.

This clonotype was observed a handful of times. V gene TRBV27 combines with J gene TRBJ2-5, with D unresolved. The CDR3 extends over 15 amino acids. CDR1 and CDR2 (germline): MNHEY, SMNVEV (reference sequence). Trimming took 2 bases from V and 5 from J, leaving 15 bases between them. The CDR3 nucleotides are TGTGCCAGCAGTTTAAAGTACCCTCAAGGGGAGACCCAGTACTTC. Amino acid sequence: CASSLKYPQGETQYF.

This chain joins TRBV15 and TRBJ2-5; D is undetermined. The CDR3 runs to 14 residues. Germline V gene sequence: CDR1 LNHNV, CDR2 YYDKDF (reference sequence). Trimming pared 0 bases from V and 5 bases from J, leaving 10 bases between. The CDR3 reads CATSRENSGETQYF. The CDR3 DNA is TGTGCCACCAGCAGAGAAAACAGTGGGGAGACCCAGTACTTC.

In its sample, this clonotype was seen a few times. The CDR3 is CASSLGGGSRLDEQYF. CDR3 DNA sequence: TGCGCCAGCAGCTTGGGAGGGGGCAGTAGGTTGGACGAGCAGTACTTC. The gene calls are TRBV5-1 and TRBJ2-7; 7 bases match TRBD1. V shed 0 bases, J shed 5 bases, and the junction held 11 bases outside the gene matches. CDR1 SGHRS and CDR2 YFSETQ come from the germline V gene. The CDR3 runs 16 residues. Using reference TRBV5-1 and TRBJ2-7 for the parts outside the CDR3, the full variable domain is KAGVTQTPRYLIKTRGQQVTLSCSPISGHRSVSWYQQTPGQGLQFLFEYFSETQRNKGNFPGRFSGRQFSNSRSEMNVSTLELGDSALYLCASSLGGGSRLDEQYFGPGTRLTVT.

This clonotype was detected many times. The chain recombines TRBV20-1 with TRBJ2-7; the match to TRBD1 covers 10 bases. With V trimmed by 0 bases and J by 5 bases, 7 bases remained unmatched. Germline assignment: CDR1 DFQATT and CDR2 SNEGSKA (reference sequence). The CDR3 has 15 amino acids. The CDR3 protein is CSARDRTGGQHEQYF. Written as DNA, the CDR3 is TGCAGTGCTAGAGATCGGACAGGGGGTCAGCACGAGCAGTACTTC.

This clonotype showed up many times. The gene calls are TRBV6-4 and TRBJ2-3; 12 bases are a match to TRBD2. The CDR3 contains 15 residues. Germline-derived CDR1 and CDR2 are MRHNA and SNTAGT. The J segment lost 2 bases and the V segment lost 7 bases, leaving 4 bases of the junction unmatched. The CDR3 is CASKPSGGATDTQYF. In DNA, the CDR3 is TGTGCCAGCAAGCCTAGCGGGGGGGCCACAGATACGCAGTATTTT.

In its sample, this clonotype was seen a few times. The CDR3 spells CASSSPTGSVKTQYF. The DNA of the CDR3 is TGTGCCAGCAGTTCTCCGACGGGGTCGGTGAAGACCCAGTACTTC. The chain has TRBV6-5 and TRBJ2-5; D might be TRBD2 (5 bases). CDR1 is MNHEY and CDR2 is SVGAGI in the germline V gene. This CDR3 comprises 15 residues. Trimming removed 4 bases from V and 6 bases from J, with 18 bases in between.

The chain recombines TRBV3-1 with TRBJ1-3; D is perhaps TRBD1 (6 bases). The germline V gene encodes CDR1 LGHDT and CDR2 YNNKEL (reference sequence). V was cut by 5 bases and J by 7 bases, with 12 bases left in between. This CDR3 is 13 amino acids long. Here the CDR3 DNA reads TGTGCCAGCAGCAGCAGGGGAGTTAACACCATATATTTT. This translates into CASSSRGVNTIYF.

This clonotype was counted ten times or more. The V and J genes are TRBV29-1 and TRBJ1-5, with unresolved D. Germline V gives CDR1 SQVTM, CDR2 ANQGSEA. With 3 bases removed from V and 5 bases from J, the gap between germline ends came to 11 bases. The CDR3 consists of 13 residues. The CDR3 here is CSVDEGPHQPQHF. CDR3 in DNA: TGCAGCGTTGACGAGGGTCCTCATCAGCCCCAGCATTTT. Full variable domain (rest looked up from reference TRBV29-1 and TRBJ1-5): SAVISQKPSRDICQRGTSLTIQCQVDSQVTMMFWYRQQPGQSLTLIATANQGSEATYESGFVIDKFPISRPNLTFSTLTVSNMSPEDSSIYLCSVDEGPHQPQHFGDGTRLSIL.

The chain joins TRBV20-1 to TRBJ1-1; 8 nucleotides match TRBD1. V trimming: 5 bases; J trimming: 4 bases; junction bases outside the gene matches: 6. The CDR3 totals 13 residues. Germline-derived CDR1 and CDR2 are DFQATT and SNEGSKA (reference sequence). Here the CDR3 DNA reads TGCAGTGCTCCCACAGGGGGTCGCACTGAAGCTTTCTTT. This codes for CSAPTGGRTEAFF.

The rearrangement uses TRBV15 and TRBJ2-4; tentative D call: TRBD1 (6 bases). The CDR3 consists of 16 residues. In germline, CDR1 is LNHNV, CDR2 YYDKDF (reference sequence). With 0 bases removed from V and 0 bases from J, the gap between germline ends came to 9 bases. The CDR3 DNA is TGTGCCACCAGCAGAGATTGGGGGCTAGCCAAAAACATTCAGTACTTC. Translation gives CATSRDWGLAKNIQYF.

The V gene is TRBV6-1, the J gene TRBJ2-5; the D gene could be TRBD1 or TRBD2 (5 bases each). Germline V gives CDR1 MNHNS, CDR2 SASEGT. There are 14 residues in the CDR3. With 5 bases removed from V and 3 bases from J, the gap between germline ends came to 13 bases. CDR3: CASSTRDGEETQYF. The CDR3 nucleotides are TGTGCCAGCAGTACCCGGGACGGAGAAGAGACCCAGTACTTC.

V and J are TRBV6-5 and TRBJ2-1; no definite D call. The CDR3 runs to 19 residues. V was clipped by 2 bases and J by 0 bases, with 20 bases between them. From germline, CDR1 is MNHEY and CDR2 SVGAGI. CDR3 in amino acids: CASSYLHAGPESSYNEQFF. The CDR3 region has the DNA TGTGCCAGCAGTTACCTCCATGCCGGGCCGGAAAGCTCCTACAATGAGCAGTTCTTC.

The J gene is TRBJ2-5, the V gene TRBV20-1; 8 bases match TRBD1. Germline CDR1 is DFQATT and CDR2 is SNEGSKA (reference sequence). This CDR3 comprises 14 residues. V gave up 6 bases and J gave up 2 bases; unmatched junction bases: 8. CDR3 protein: CSASGQGRQETQYF. The DNA for the CDR3 is TGCAGTGCAAGCGGACAGGGTAGGCAAGAGACCCAGTACTTC.

At least ten counts were recorded for this clonotype. The chain joins TRBV25-1 to TRBJ2-2; 11 bases map to TRBD2. CDR1 is MGHDK and CDR2 is SYGVNS in the germline V gene. The ends lost 10 bases at V and 4 bases at J; junction bases unmatched: 8. The CDR3 loop spans 15 amino acids. The CDR3 nucleotides read TGTGCCACCCTAGCGGGAGGCCCACGCACCGGGGAGCTGTTTTTT. As protein: CATLAGGPRTGELFF.

The chain couples TRBV21-1 to TRBJ2-4; TRBD1, the table's D call, was not compared with the DNA. TRBV21-1 is termed a pseudogene. The CDR3 contains 20 residues. CDR3 protein: CASSHSPWTGGSRAKNIQYF. As DNA, the CDR3 is TGTGCCAGCAGCCATAGCCCATGGACAGGGGGGAGTCGTGCCAAAAACATTCAGTACTTC.

This clonotype was seen ten or more times. The chain employs TRBV10-3 and TRBJ2-7, with D perhaps assigned TRBD1 or TRBD2 (5 bases each). The CDR3 spans 15 residues. V gave up 6 bases and J gave up 0 bases, with 15 bases separating them. CDR1 and CDR2 from the germline V gene are ENHRY and SYGVKD. The CDR3 coding sequence is TGTGCCATCAGAACCGGGACGGAGCTCTCCTACGAGCAGTACTTC. Translation: CAIRTGTELSYEQYF.

This clonotype was recorded a few times. The V call is TRBV4-2, the J call TRBJ2-3, with 12 bases matching TRBD2. Trimming took 3 bases from V and 4 from J; bases not matched to a gene: 5. The CDR3 loop spans 16 amino acids. Germline lookup yields CDR1 LGHNA and CDR2 YNFKEQ. The CDR3 spells CASSQGGLAGSDTQYF. The CDR3 DNA is TGTGCCAGCAGCCAGGGAGGACTAGCGGGGTCAGATACGCAGTATTTT.

In this sample, this clonotype turned up many times. The chain has TRBV4-1 and TRBJ2-2; possible D gene TRBD2, 6 bases. V dropped 8 bases and J dropped 0 bases, with 16 bases sitting between them. The germline V gene has CDR1 MGHRA and CDR2 YSYEKL. The CDR3 is 16 amino acids. CDR3 bases: TGCGCCAGCTCAGCCCAGGGACTGTCGAACACCGGGGAGCTGTTTTTT. Translated: CASSAQGLSNTGELFF.

This chain joins TRBV7-2 and TRBJ2-1, with D possibly matching TRBD2 (6 bases). The CDR3 covers 16 residues. Trimming removed 2 bases from V and 5 bases from J, with 16 bases in between. Germline CDR1 and CDR2: SGHTA and FQGNSA. The CDR3, as DNA: TGTGCCAGCAGCTTATCAGGGTCCGGAGGGCACAATGAGCAGTTCTTC. Translation gives CASSLSGSGGHNEQFF. The full variable domain, its missing parts supplied by reference TRBV7-2 and TRBJ2-1, is GAGVSQSPSNKVTEKGKDVELRCDPISGHTALYWYRQSLGQGLEFLIYFQGNSAPDKSGLPSDRFSAERTGGSVSTLTIQRTQQEDSAVYLCASSLSGSGGHNEQFFGPGTRLTVL.

This clonotype was seen only a few times. This sequence joins TRBV5-1 and TRBJ2-5, with D perhaps TRBD1 (6 bases). The CDR3 is 14 residues long. V dropped 5 bases and J dropped 2 bases, with 13 bases sitting between them. Germline V gene data show CDR1 as SGHRS and CDR2 as YFSETQ. CDR3 bases: TGCGCCAGCAGACCCGGACAGTCACAAGAGACCCAGTACTTC. It specifies CASRPGQSQETQYF.

This clonotype occurred a few times. V is TRBV6-1 and J is TRBJ1-2; TRBD1 matches at 10 bases. There are 15 residues in the CDR3. Losses at the gene ends were 6 bases for V and 4 bases for J; bases not matched to a gene: 8. The germline V gene encodes CDR1 MNHNS and CDR2 SASEGT. In nucleotides, the CDR3 is TGTGCCAGCAGACCCGGGACAGGGGCGGGCTATGGCTACACCTTC. Amino acid sequence: CASRPGTGAGYGYTF.

The rearrangement joins TRBV6-1 to TRBJ2-5; D could derive from TRBD1 or TRBD2 (5 bases each). This CDR3 has 15 residues. CDR1 MNHNS and CDR2 SASEGT come from the germline V gene. The V end was cut by 7 bases, the J end by 4 bases, with 19 bases between. The CDR3 spells CASNRRHEGRETQYF. The DNA of the CDR3 is TGTGCCAGCAACCGGAGACACGAGGGGCGAGAGACCCAGTACTTC.